These 26 T cell receptor beta chains were sequenced from one sample in a study of spatial heterogeneity in lung cancer. TCRdb reprocessed the 5' RACE reads via MiXCR and lists one record per CDR3 protein. The repertoire holds 50,000 to 65,000 distinct CDR3 sequences, with around 6.7% as singletons. Time point defined: sample taken at primary tumor resection. Frozen PBMC, nontumor lung or tumor provided whole RNA, which was sequenced unsorted. This specimen was PBMCs, taken at surgery. Receptors originate from a female donor with early-stage non-small cell lung cancer.

There are a few counts of this clonotype. This chain links TRBV5-4 with TRBJ2-3; 7 bases agree with TRBD2. V was pared by 7 bases and J by 0 bases, with 5 bases of the junction left unmatched. This CDR3 has 14 amino acids. Germline V gene sequence: CDR1 SGHNT, CDR2 YYREEE (reference sequence). CDR3 in DNA: TGTGCCAGCGCCAGCGGGGCTAGCACAGATACGCAGTATTTT. It codes for CASASGASTDTQYF. The entire variable domain, with the rest obtained from reference TRBV5-4 and TRBJ2-3, is as follows: ETGVTQSPTHLIKTRGQQVTLRCSSQSGHNTVSWYQQALGQGPQFIFQYYREEENGRGNFPPRFSGLQFPNYSSELNVNALELDDSALYLCASASGASTDTQYFGPGTRLTVL.

This clonotype was observed at least ten times. The chain joins TRBV7-9 to TRBJ2-1, with TRBD1 as a possible D gene (5 bases). The CDR3 consists of 14 residues. V lost 1 base and J lost 9, with 13 bases in between. Germline CDR1 is SEHNR and CDR2 is FQNEAQ (reference sequence). The CDR3: CASSLGQGFVEQFF. DNA for the CDR3: TGTGCCAGCAGCTTAGGCCAGGGATTTGTTGAGCAGTTCTTC.

Ten or more counts support this clonotype. The chain has TRBV29-1 and TRBJ2-4; TRBD1 aligns across 10 bases. The germline CDR1 and CDR2 sequences are SQVTM and ANQGSEA. J gave up 2 bases and V 6 bases, and 7 bases lay outside the gene matches. This CDR3 region has 15 residues. This CDR3 reads CSVETGGATKNIQYF. For the CDR3, the DNA is TGCAGCGTAGAGACAGGGGGCGCGACCAAAAACATTCAGTACTTC.

The sample holds many counts of this clonotype. This sequence joins TRBV3-1 and TRBJ1-6; D remains ambiguous. Germline CDR1 is LGHDT and CDR2 is YNNKEL (reference sequence). Trimming pared 1 base from V and 10 bases from J, leaving 2 bases between. The CDR3 extends over 11 amino acids. The CDR3 reads CASSQGSPLHF. The CDR3 nucleotides read TGTGCCAGCAGCCAAGGGTCACCCCTCCACTTT.

This clonotype was seen at least ten times. The V call is TRBV20-1, the J call TRBJ2-7; maybe TRBD1 (6 bases). Germline V gene sequence: CDR1 DFQATT, CDR2 SNEGSKA (reference sequence). Trimming cost V 7 bases and J 5 bases, with 12 bases left between them. The CDR3 has 11 residues. The CDR3 sequence is CSVGRGDEQYF. The CDR3 DNA follows: TGCAGTGTTGGCAGGGGCGACGAGCAGTACTTC.

The rearrangement joins TRBV28 to TRBJ2-6; 7 bases align to TRBD1. V was pared by 9 bases and J by 4 bases, with 9 bases of the junction left unmatched. This CDR3 region has 15 residues. The V gene's germline CDR1 is MDHEN and CDR2 SYDVKM. CDR3 DNA sequence: TGTGCCAGTCTTAGGACAGGATCAGGGGCCAACGTCCTGACTTTC. Translation gives CASLRTGSGANVLTF.

Turning to this clonotype: This may stem from a read error, because a much larger clone lies one nucleotide away. The chain has TRBV7-9 and TRBJ1-2; the D gene is possibly TRBD1 (5 bases). The CDR3 consists of 13 residues. The germline V gene encodes CDR1 SEHNR and CDR2 FQNEAQ (reference sequence). DNA of the CDR3: TGTGCCACCAGCCAGGACACCGCCGATGGCTACACCTTC. It is translated as CATSQDTADGYTF.

In this sample, this clonotype turned up a few times. This chain uses TRBV20-1 with TRBJ2-4; D unclear. Looked up from germline, CDR1 is DFQATT and CDR2 is SNEGSKA (reference sequence). The CDR3 loop spans 15 amino acids. Trimming stripped 2 bases from V and 2 bases from J, with 13 bases between. CDR3 DNA: TGCAGTGCTAGAACCCCCTGGGGATCCAAAAACATTCAGTACTTC. Translated: CSARTPWGSKNIQYF.

The chain employs TRBV20-1 and TRBJ1-1; TRBD1 is a possible D gene (5 bases). The germline V gene encodes CDR1 DFQATT and CDR2 SNEGSKA (reference sequence). V lost 1 base to trimming and J lost 10 bases, with 16 bases between them. This CDR3 is built from 13 residues. This chain's CDR3 is CSARATGFGAAFF. CDR3 nucleotide sequence: TGCAGTGCTAGAGCTACAGGCTTTGGGGCAGCTTTCTTT.

V is TRBV9 and J is TRBJ2-3; D remains unclear. V was trimmed by 0 bases and J by 4 bases, leaving 12 bases between them. Germline-derived CDR1 and CDR2 are SGDLS and YYNGEE. The CDR3 spans 15 residues. The CDR3 spells CASSVGVFGSDTQYF. The CDR3 DNA follows: TGTGCCAGCAGCGTAGGGGTATTTGGGTCAGATACGCAGTATTTT.

Many counts were recorded for this clonotype. For the CDR3, the DNA is TGTGCCAGCAGCTTAGGCCCTGGGGGCGACACCGGGGAGCTGTTTTTT. Protein product: CASSLGPGGDTGELFF. The chain employs TRBV13 and TRBJ2-2; tentative D call: TRBD1 (6 bases). Germline-derived CDR1 and CDR2 are PRHDT and FYEKMQ (reference sequence). The V end lost 0 bases, the J end lost 3 bases, and 11 bases lay between the germline ends. The CDR3 has 16 amino acids.

This clonotype has more than one count but fewer than ten. The chain uses TRBV12-3 or TRBV12-4 and TRBJ2-3, with D perhaps TRBD1 (6 bases). CDR3 size: 16 residues. V was clipped by 5 bases and J by 3 bases, with 18 bases between them. In DNA, the CDR3 is TGTGCCAGCAGTAGTTACTGGGGTAGGGGGACAGATACGCAGTATTTT. Protein product: CASSSYWGRGTDTQYF.

This chain links TRBV20-1 with TRBJ1-5; perhaps TRBD1 as D (5 bases). The CDR3 spans 13 residues. V was trimmed by 4 bases and J by 4 bases, leaving 11 bases between them. Germline V gene sequence: CDR1 DFQATT, CDR2 SNEGSKA (reference sequence). The CDR3 reads CSATLGQNQPQHF. CDR3 sequence (DNA): TGCAGTGCTACCCTGGGGCAAAATCAGCCCCAGCATTTT.

This clonotype was recorded a few times. The chain joins TRBV7-9 to TRBJ2-5, with 7 positions matching TRBD1. Germline lookup yields CDR1 SEHNR and CDR2 FQNEAQ (reference sequence). The CDR3 spans 17 residues. V gave up 4 bases and J gave up 2 bases; unmatched junction bases: 13. The CDR3 coding sequence is TGTGCCAGCAGCTCTCGGACAGGTCTCCGTATGCAAGAGACCCAGTACTTC. Translating gives CASSSRTGLRMQETQYF.

This clonotype was seen repeatedly, ten times or more. The chain combines TRBV29-1 with TRBJ2-4, with D unclear. Germline CDR1 and CDR2: SQVTM and ANQGSEA. The CDR3 loop spans 14 amino acids. Trimming removed 4 bases at V and 3 bases at J, with 13 bases between. The CDR3 here is CSVAEGMGKNIQYF. The CDR3 DNA follows: TGCAGCGTTGCCGAAGGGATGGGCAAAAACATTCAGTACTTC.

This clonotype has a count of ten or more. The chain is built from TRBV27 and TRBJ1-6; TRBD1 matches 8 bases. V lost 6 bases, J lost 7 bases, and 11 bases stayed unmatched. CDR3 length: 16 amino acids. CDR1 and CDR2 (germline): MNHEY, SMNVEV (reference sequence). The CDR3 DNA reads as TGTGCCAGCAGAGCCCGACAGGGGCTAGGGAATTCACCCCTCCACTTT. Protein: CASRARQGLGNSPLHF.

At least ten counts were recorded for this clonotype. The chain uses TRBV30 and TRBJ1-3, with unresolved D. Germline-derived CDR1 and CDR2 are GTSNPN and SVGIG (reference sequence). Trimming removed 4 bases at V and 3 bases at J, with 4 bases between. The CDR3 loop spans 11 amino acids. The CDR3 here is CAWTRGNTIYF. The CDR3 DNA reads as TGTGCCTGGACCCGTGGAAACACCATATATTTT.

The gene calls are TRBV3-1 and TRBJ2-7, with 9 bases lining up with TRBD2. This CDR3 has 15 amino acids. The V gene end was trimmed by 1 base and the J gene end by 4 bases; junction bases not matched to a gene: 5. CDR1 and CDR2 (germline): LGHDT, YNNKEL (reference sequence). The CDR3 DNA reads as TGTGCCAGCAGCCAAGGGGCGGGACTAGCATACGAGCAGTACTTC. This codes for CASSQGAGLAYEQYF.

This clonotype has only a few counts. V is TRBV7-2 and J is TRBJ2-1, with TRBD1 as a possible D gene (6 bases). Germline-derived CDR1 and CDR2 are SGHTA and FQGNSA. V gave up 4 bases and J gave up 14 bases, with 15 bases separating them. The CDR3 extends over 12 amino acids. The CDR3 spells CASSSGQRLEFF. The CDR3 DNA reads as TGTGCCAGCAGCTCAGGACAGCGGCTGGAGTTCTTC.

This chain links TRBV10-3 with TRBJ2-1; TRBD2 is a possible D gene (6 bases). This CDR3 spans 14 amino acids. The germline CDR1 and CDR2 sequences are ENHRY and SYGVKD. The V gene lost 2 bases and the J gene lost 5 bases, with 10 bases spanning the gap. This chain's CDR3 is CAISERLADNEQFF. Here the CDR3 DNA reads TGTGCCATCAGTGAGAGGTTAGCGGACAATGAGCAGTTCTTC.

A few counts support this clonotype. The rearrangement uses TRBV5-1 and TRBJ1-5; D might be TRBD1 (6 bases). CDR3 length: 14 amino acids. Germline V gene data show CDR1 as SGHRS and CDR2 as YFSETQ. Between the trimmed V and J ends, which lost 3 bases and 4 bases, there was a span of 11 bases. The CDR3 coding sequence is TGCGCCAGCAGCTCGGGCACAGGGAATCAGCCCCAGCATTTT. Translation: CASSSGTGNQPQHF.

This clonotype was seen many times. The rearrangement links TRBV2 to TRBJ2-4; 7 nucleotides agree with TRBD2. Germline CDR1 and CDR2: SNHLY and FYNNEI. The CDR3 is made up of 15 amino acids. With V trimmed by 1 base and J by 7 bases, 7 bases remained unmatched. The CDR3 bases are TGTGCCAGCAGTGAAGGAGGGACTAAGCTGAACATTCAGTACTTC. Its protein is CASSEGGTKLNIQYF.

The sample holds many counts of this clonotype. The chain carries TRBV29-1 and TRBJ2-7; D tentatively reads TRBD1 or TRBD2 (5 bases each). The V end was cut by 5 bases, the J end by 2 bases, with 19 bases between. This CDR3 is built from 15 residues. CDR1 SQVTM and CDR2 ANQGSEA come from the germline V gene. The CDR3 nucleotides are TGCAGCGTTCGGGGCTCAGGGAGTTTCCCCTACGAGCAGTACTTC. It yields the protein CSVRGSGSFPYEQYF.

This clonotype has at least ten counts. V is TRBV7-2 and J is TRBJ1-2; the match to TRBD1 covers 9 bases. CDR3 length: 17 residues. Germline CDR1 SGHTA, CDR2 FQGNSA. J gave up 6 bases and V 4 bases, and 15 bases lay outside the gene matches. CDR3 nucleotide sequence: TGTGCCAGCAGCTCCCAGCCTACAGGGGGCGAATTAAATGGCTACACCTTC. Translation gives CASSSQPTGGELNGYTF. Combining the CDR3 with reference TRBV7-2 and TRBJ1-2 gives the whole variable domain GAGVSQSPSNKVTEKGKDVELRCDPISGHTALYWYRQSLGQGLEFLIYFQGNSAPDKSGLPSDRFSAERTGGSVSTLTIQRTQQEDSAVYLCASSSQPTGGELNGYTFGSGTRLTVV.

There are many counts of this clonotype. This sequence joins TRBV6-1 and TRBJ1-6; D gene ambiguous. Looked up from germline, CDR1 is MNHNS and CDR2 is SASEGT. This CDR3 comprises 13 residues. Trimming pared 0 bases from V and 9 bases from J, leaving 6 bases between. The CDR3: CASSEAKVSPLHF. The CDR3 nucleotides are TGTGCCAGCAGTGAAGCGAAAGTTTCACCCCTCCACTTT.

This clonotype occurred many times. The chain couples TRBV2 to TRBJ1-4; no clear D gene. Germline V CDR1 and CDR2: SNHLY, FYNNEI. The length of the CDR3 is 13 residues. Trimming took off 4 bases at V and 7 bases at J, with 10 bases between the two ends. CDR3 DNA: TGTGCCAGCAGTGCGGGGAGAGGTGAAAAACTGTTTTTT. The encoded protein is CASSAGRGEKLFF.